This TCR beta chain is from a study of cytomegalovirus exposure and HLA in healthy donors. Trimming cost V 4 bases and J 1 base; bases outside gene matches: 3. Germline CDR1 and CDR2: SNHLY and FYNNEI. This CDR3 has 14 amino acids. Whole-study results and caveats: A later analysis reportedly found fewer N-insertions in an Asian-associated ancestry cluster than the approximately 730-donor mean.

The PCR had 60 Vbeta and 13 Jbeta primers. Profiling relied on immunoSEQ multiplex PCR, and the TCRdb table lists in-frame clones only, not all of them. The sample carries approximately 190,000 clones, roughly 82% recorded once. A remark on this clone: Its target is not known.

This rearrangement joins TRBV2 to TRBJ2-7; 8 nucleotides line up with TRBD1. The receptor comes from a woman aged 45-60 years in good health and CMV-seropositive. Sample: PBMCs. CDR3 sequence: CASSGRTGSYEQYF. In nucleotides, the CDR3 is TGTGCCAGCAGTGGACGGACAGGGTCCTACGAGCAGTACTTC.